The 20 T cell receptor beta chains below were found in one sample sequenced in a study of T cells expressing NK-cell markers. TCRdb re-called the 5' RACE reads and shows each CDR3 protein once, DNA omitted. The repertoire table contains about 410,000 distinct CDR3 sequences. Sequenced material: blood T cells: a sorted CD56 or NKG2C T cell subset, CD4+ or CD8+ T cells, or bulk PBMC T cells (not recorded which). The source is a woman between 50 and 59 years old in good health.

The chain joins TRBV15 to TRBJ2-2; TCRdb's D call, TRBD1, is unchecked because there is no DNA. The CDR3 totals 13 residues. Germline V gene data show CDR1 as LNHNV and CDR2 as YYDKDF (reference sequence). The CDR3 loop reads CATRDRETGELFF.

V is TRBV4-1 and J is TRBJ2-7; TCRdb gives TRBD2 as the D gene, but with no DNA this cannot be confirmed. Per the germline V gene, CDR1 is MGHRA and CDR2 is YSYEKL. There are 16 residues in the CDR3. CDR3 sequence reads: CASSPISIAGKDEQYF.

The chain has TRBV7-9 and TRBJ2-1; TCRdb selects TRBD2, and the lack of DNA leaves this call unchecked. This CDR3 region has 14 residues. CDR1 is SEHNR and CDR2 is FQNEAQ in the germline V gene (reference sequence). CDR3 sequence: CASSLPTSEYEQFF.

The chain couples TRBV20-1 to TRBJ1-1; the D gene TCRdb calls, TRBD1, cannot be checked with no DNA. This CDR3 spans 13 amino acids. Germline V gene data show CDR1 as DFQATT and CDR2 as SNEGSKA (reference sequence). The CDR3 here is CSAHAGGPTEAFF.

The gene calls are TRBV5-1 and TRBJ2-1; the D gene TCRdb calls, TRBD1, cannot be checked with no DNA. This CDR3 has 15 amino acids. Germline-derived CDR1 and CDR2 are SGHRS and YFSETQ. CDR3 residues: CASFLGTGIYNEQFF.

The V gene is TRBV11-2, the J gene TRBJ2-1; TCRdb picks TRBD1, but there is no DNA to check that call. Germline V gene data show CDR1 as SGHAT and CDR2 as FQNNGV. The CDR3 contains 13 residues. The CDR3 spells CASSLGGQLEQFF.

The chain is built from TRBV29-1 and TRBJ2-7; TCRdb lists TRBD1, though no DNA is available to test this call. The germline CDR1 and CDR2 sequences are SQVTM and ANQGSEA. The length of the CDR3 is 11 residues. CDR3 in amino acids: CSVRAGGEQYF.

CDR3 residues: CATSVTGSSNEQFF. This sequence joins TRBV24-1 and TRBJ2-1; TCRdb proposes TRBD1, but this gene call is untestable without DNA. This CDR3 spans 14 amino acids. Per germline, CDR1 KGHDR and CDR2 SFDVKD.

This chain uses TRBV9 with TRBJ2-1; as DNA is missing, the TRBD1 call by TCRdb cannot be tested. The CDR3 has 15 residues. From germline, CDR1 is SGDLS and CDR2 YYNGEE. The CDR3 sequence is CASSLGGTGVNEQFF. Drawing the rest from reference TRBV9 and TRBJ2-1, the complete variable domain is DSGVTQTPKHLITATGQRVTLRCSPRSGDLSVYWYQQSLDQGLQFLIQYYNGEERAKGNILERFSAQQFPDLHSELNLSSLELGDSALYFCASSLGGTGVNEQFFGPGTRLTVL.

The rearrangement uses TRBV20-1 and TRBJ1-1; the D call of TRBD1 rests on TCRdb alone, since no DNA is present to check it. The CDR3 covers 16 residues. The germline CDR1 and CDR2 sequences are DFQATT and SNEGSKA (reference sequence). CDR3 sequence reads: CSARDSKRLSNTEAFF.

The V call is TRBV5-1, the J call TRBJ2-1; the D gene TCRdb calls, TRBD2, cannot be checked with no DNA. This CDR3 contains 14 residues. The germline CDR1 and CDR2 sequences are SGHRS and YFSETQ. This CDR3 is CASGSSGSPDEQFF.

V usage is TRBV5-1 and J usage is TRBJ1-3. Germline V lookup: CDR1 SGHRS, CDR2 YFSETQ. CDR3 length: 11 amino acids. The CDR3 reads CASSLGDTPYF.

The CDR3 reads CAISTGPPTTDTQYF. This rearrangement joins TRBV10-3 to TRBJ2-3; TCRdb indicates TRBD2, and absent DNA this call remains unverified. Germline-derived CDR1 and CDR2 are ENHRY and SYGVKD. The CDR3 spans 15 residues.

This sequence joins TRBV10-3 and TRBJ1-3. The CDR3 consists of 14 residues. The V gene's germline CDR1 is ENHRY and CDR2 SYGVKD. The CDR3 is CAIGEASSGNTIYF.

The chain recombines TRBV5-1 with TRBJ2-1; TCRdb returns TRBD2, unconfirmable since there is no DNA. The CDR3 spans 15 residues. Germline lookup yields CDR1 SGHRS and CDR2 YFSETQ. CDR3 in amino acids: CASSLDLTSGRVLFF.

CDR3 amino acids: CATSRVARDDGYTF. V usage is TRBV15 and J usage is TRBJ1-2; TCRdb's D call of TRBD1 is untestable without DNA. Germline V gene data show CDR1 as LNHNV and CDR2 as YYDKDF (reference sequence). The CDR3 totals 14 residues.

V and J are TRBV12-5 and TRBJ1-1. The germline V gene encodes CDR1 LGHNT and CDR2 FRNRAP. CDR3 length equals 13 residues. This CDR3 is CASGLWRVMEAFF.

V usage is TRBV7-2 and J usage is TRBJ1-4; TCRdb calls TRBD1, which cannot be checked without DNA. The CDR3 loop spans 12 amino acids. Germline V lookup: CDR1 SGHTA, CDR2 FQGNSA. The CDR3 sequence is CASSASGAKLFF.

V gene TRBV9 combines with J gene TRBJ2-1; the D call from TCRdb, TRBD1, cannot be confirmed without DNA. The CDR3 has 16 amino acids. Germline V CDR1 and CDR2: SGDLS, YYNGEE. The CDR3 here is CASSPTGLTPVHEQFF.

The genes are TRBV3-1 and TRBJ2-7; TCRdb designates TRBD1, a call that cannot be tested without DNA. The CDR3 is 14 residues long. Germline CDR1 LGHDT, CDR2 YNNKEL (reference sequence). This chain's CDR3 is CASSLRGISAEQYF.